These T cell receptor beta chains were read from a single sample in a study of blood T cell repertoires in COVID-19. Generated by immunoSEQ multiplex PCR, the TCRdb table keeps only in-frame clones and is missing some. This sample has 110,000 or so clones, with around four fifths found just once. Sequencing was performed on peripheral blood. The receptors were gathered from a human donor in a cohort sampled during active COVID-19. The CDR3 runs from the conserved cysteine through the conserved F or W. The D gene is left open where the match is weak. Clone size is not always given. Where it is, it says once, few, many or a class for expanded clones.

j_gene: TRBJ2-5
abundance: few
d_gene: TRBD2
v_gene: TRBV19
CDR3nt: TGTGCCAGTAGTATAGGGGCGACGGGGGGGCAGGAGACCCAGTACTTC
CDR3aa: CASSIGATGGQETQYF

j_gene: TRBJ2-6
abundance: once
d_gene: -
v_gene: TRBV19
CDR3nt: TGTGCCAGTAGCCTAGGGTGGGGGCTCGGGGCCAACGTCCTGACTTTC
CDR3aa: CASSLGWGLGANVLTF

j_gene: TRBJ2-5
abundance: -
d_gene: -
v_gene: TRBV9
CDR3nt: TGTGCCAGCAGCCAGGGGAGGGAAGAGACCCAGTACTTC
CDR3aa: CASSQGREETQYF

j_gene: TRBJ1-4
abundance: -
d_gene: -
v_gene: TRBV7-9
CDR3nt: TGTGCCAGCAGCTTAGAACTTGAAAAACTGTTTTTT
CDR3aa: CASSLELEKLFF

j_gene: TRBJ2-7
abundance: few
d_gene: TRBD1
v_gene: TRBV5-1
CDR3nt: TGCGCCAGCAGCTTGGAAGGGACAGGGTGGGACTACGAGCAGTACTTC
CDR3aa: CASSLEGTGWDYEQYF

j_gene: TRBJ1-3
abundance: -
d_gene: -
v_gene: TRBV5-8
CDR3nt: TGTGCCAGCAGCTTAAGGTCGGGATGGAGTCTCTCTGGAAACACCATATATTTT
CDR3aa: CASSLRSGWSLSGNTIYF

j_gene: TRBJ2-3
abundance: once
d_gene: -
v_gene: TRBV5-1
CDR3nt: TGCGCCAGCAGCTTGGAGCAGCGGACAGATACGCAGTATTTT
CDR3aa: CASSLEQRTDTQYF

j_gene: TRBJ1-4
abundance: -
d_gene: TRBD1
v_gene: TRBV3-1/TRBV3-2
CDR3nt: TGTGCCAGCTCGGGGCCAGACAGGGCCAAACTGTTTTTT
CDR3aa: CASSGPDRAKLFF

j_gene: TRBJ2-3
abundance: many
d_gene: -
v_gene: TRBV10-3
CDR3nt: TGTGCCATCAGTGAGGGGAGCTGGACTAGCACAGATACGCAGTATTTT
CDR3aa: CAISEGSWTSTDTQYF

j_gene: TRBJ2-2
abundance: -
d_gene: TRBD2
v_gene: TRBV7-6
CDR3nt: TGTGCCAGCAGCTCGACGACTAGCCCGAACACCGGGGAGCTGTTTTTT
CDR3aa: CASSSTTSPNTGELFF

j_gene: TRBJ2-5
abundance: -
d_gene: TRBD2
v_gene: TRBV23-1
CDR3nt: TGCGCCAGCCCCTCCTCCGGGAGGAACCAAGAGACCCAGTACTTC
CDR3aa: CASPSSGRNQETQYF

j_gene: TRBJ2-5
abundance: -
d_gene: TRBD1
v_gene: TRBV9
CDR3nt: TGTGCCAGCAGCACCACATGGGACAGGGGGTGGGAGACCCAGTACTTC
CDR3aa: CASSTTWDRGWETQYF

j_gene: TRBJ2-3
abundance: -
d_gene: -
v_gene: TRBV5-1
CDR3nt: TGCGCCAGCAGCTTGGGCCAGAACACAGATACGCAGTATTTT
CDR3aa: CASSLGQNTDTQYF

j_gene: TRBJ1-6
abundance: -
d_gene: -
v_gene: TRBV5-1
CDR3nt: TGCGCCAGCAGTATGCAGGGTATAAATTCACCCCTCCACTTT
CDR3aa: CASSMQGINSPLHF

j_gene: TRBJ2-2
abundance: -
d_gene: TRBD1
v_gene: TRBV6-2/TRBV6-3
CDR3nt: TGTGCCAGCAGTTCTAAGCTTCGGGGACAGTACAACGGCGGGGAGCTGTTTTTT
CDR3aa: CASSSKLRGQYNGGELFF

j_gene: TRBJ2-7
abundance: -
d_gene: -
v_gene: TRBV10-1
CDR3nt: TGCGCCAGCAGTGATCCCCGACGAGGAGGGACCTACGAGCAGTACTTC
CDR3aa: CASSDPRRGGTYEQYF

j_gene: TRBJ2-1
abundance: -
d_gene: TRBD2
v_gene: TRBV5-1
CDR3nt: TGCGCCAGCAGCTTTACTAGCGGGGCCTACAATGAGCAGTTCTTC
CDR3aa: CASSFTSGAYNEQFF

j_gene: TRBJ2-5
abundance: -
d_gene: -
v_gene: TRBV28
CDR3nt: TGTGCCGGCAGTTACCTACAGGATATGGAGACCCAGTACTTC
CDR3aa: CAGSYLQDMETQYF

j_gene: TRBJ2-2
abundance: -
d_gene: TRBD2
v_gene: TRBV5-1
CDR3nt: TGCGCCAGCAGCTTGGAGGGGACTAGCGGGGGGGCCGACACCGGGGAGCTGTTTTTT
CDR3aa: CASSLEGTSGGADTGELFF

j_gene: TRBJ1-5
abundance: -
d_gene: -
v_gene: TRBV6-4
CDR3nt: TGTGCCAGCAGTCCCCAGCGGGATCAGCCCCAGCATTTT
CDR3aa: CASSPQRDQPQHF

j_gene: TRBJ1-6
abundance: once
d_gene: -
v_gene: TRBV14
CDR3nt: TGTGCCACCTCGCCGGGGGGGAGTTCACCCCTCCACTTT
CDR3aa: CATSPGGSSPLHF

j_gene: TRBJ2-5
abundance: -
d_gene: TRBD1
v_gene: TRBV29-1
CDR3nt: TGCAGCGTTGGCCCAGGGGGAACCCAGTACTTC
CDR3aa: CSVGPGGTQYF

j_gene: TRBJ2-7
abundance: -
d_gene: -
v_gene: TRBV5-1
CDR3nt: TGCGCCAGCAGGTCACGGACAGAGACCTACGAGCAGTACTTC
CDR3aa: CASRSRTETYEQYF

j_gene: TRBJ2-2
abundance: -
d_gene: -
v_gene: TRBV11-2
CDR3nt: TGTGCCAGCAGCTTAGCTCTCAGGGGAAGGGCTAACACCGGGGAGCTGTTTTTT
CDR3aa: CASSLALRGRANTGELFF

j_gene: TRBJ1-2
abundance: -
d_gene: -
v_gene: TRBV20-1
CDR3nt: TGCAGTGCTAGAGAGGCCTATGGCTACACCTTC
CDR3aa: CSAREAYGYTF

j_gene: TRBJ1-1
abundance: -
d_gene: -
v_gene: TRBV3-1/TRBV3-2
CDR3nt: TGTGCCAGCAGCCCCCTCGGTGGGGGCCCGTTGGACACTGAAGCTTTCTTT
CDR3aa: CASSPLGGGPLDTEAFF

j_gene: TRBJ1-1
abundance: -
d_gene: -
v_gene: TRBV18
CDR3nt: TGTGCCAGCTCCCAGGGATACTTGAACACTGAAGCTTTCTTT
CDR3aa: CASSQGYLNTEAFF

j_gene: TRBJ2-2
abundance: -
d_gene: TRBD1
v_gene: TRBV28
CDR3nt: TGTGCCAGCAGTGGGACAGGGCGCGGCGGGGAGCTGTTTTTT
CDR3aa: CASSGTGRGGELFF

j_gene: TRBJ2-1
abundance: -
d_gene: TRBD2
v_gene: TRBV6-5
CDR3nt: TGTGCCAGCAGTTTGACTAGCGGGGGGACCAATGAGCAGTTCTTC
CDR3aa: CASSLTSGGTNEQFF

j_gene: TRBJ1-1
abundance: -
d_gene: -
v_gene: TRBV24-1
CDR3nt: TGTGCCACCAGTGATTCGGACAGTGAAGCTTTCTTT
CDR3aa: CATSDSDSEAFF

j_gene: TRBJ2-1
abundance: few
d_gene: TRBD2
v_gene: TRBV7-2
CDR3nt: TGTGCCAGCAGCTTAGAACGGTCTAGCGGGGGCAATGAGCAGTTCTTC
CDR3aa: CASSLERSSGGNEQFF

j_gene: TRBJ2-7
abundance: -
d_gene: TRBD2
v_gene: TRBV5-5
CDR3nt: TGTGCCAGCAGCTCCGGACTAGCGGGAGTATACGAGCAGTACTTC
CDR3aa: CASSSGLAGVYEQYF

j_gene: TRBJ2-5
abundance: -
d_gene: -
v_gene: TRBV4-3
CDR3nt: TGCGCCAGCAGCCCCGGGATCACAATAAAACAAGAGACCCAGTACTTC
CDR3aa: CASSPGITIKQETQYF

j_gene: TRBJ2-6
abundance: -
d_gene: -
v_gene: TRBV7-9
CDR3nt: TGTGCCAGCAGCCAGGGAATGGGCTCTGGGGCCAACGTCCTGACTTTC
CDR3aa: CASSQGMGSGANVLTF

j_gene: TRBJ2-7
abundance: -
d_gene: TRBD2
v_gene: TRBV3-1/TRBV3-2
CDR3nt: TGTGCCAGCAGCCCAGGCGGGGGGCTGGACGAGCAGTACTTC
CDR3aa: CASSPGGGLDEQYF

j_gene: TRBJ2-5
abundance: -
d_gene: TRBD2
v_gene: TRBV5-4
CDR3nt: TGTGCCAGCAGCTTGGGCGGGGGGGCCGGAGAGACCCAGTACTTC
CDR3aa: CASSLGGGAGETQYF

j_gene: TRBJ2-7
abundance: -
d_gene: TRBD2
v_gene: TRBV7-9
CDR3nt: TGTGCCAGCAGCTTAGCGATAGGGGAGGGGAGGTACGAGCAGTACTTC
CDR3aa: CASSLAIGEGRYEQYF